These 5 T cell receptor beta chains share one sample of origin, sequenced in a study of T cells in women clearing cervical HPV infection (dated by TCRdb to 2016 to 2018). To prepare the library, the immunoSEQ multiplex PCR assay was applied. Here the immuneACCESS table is served through TCRdb, limited to in-frame sequences with V and J called. Missing clones are a known gap in these copies; in checked studies unresolved V genes cover under half, and the rest lacks a known reason. The sample's table covers around 24,000 clones. About 3.9% of the sample is in the top ten clones. What was sequenced was blood buffy coat. Receptors originate from a woman between 18 and 70 years old with a cervical HPV16 infection that either progressed to CIN3+ or cleared (not recorded which).

Of note for this clone: The read falls 3 residues short of the CDR3 end, and the missing part is taken from the germline J gene. This rearrangement joins TRBV20-1 to TRBJ1-2; D uncertain. V lost 6 bases and J 5 bases, leaving 13 bases between the germline ends. CDR3 length: 12 residues. Germline CDR1 DFQATT, CDR2 SNEGSKA (reference sequence). This chain's CDR3 is CSATRQAYGYTF. CDR3 bases read: TGCAGTGCAACGAGGCAGGCTTATGGC.

In the case of this clone: The CDR3 goes on 3 residues after the read ends, and that part is filled in from the germline J gene. The chain employs TRBV30 and TRBJ2-7, with 13 bases identical to TRBD2. Germline lookup yields CDR1 GTSNPN and CDR2 SVGIG (reference sequence). Trimming cost V 4 bases and J 4 bases; bases outside gene matches: 4. CDR3 length equals 14 residues. CDR3 DNA, as far as it was read: TGTGCCTGGACTCCGGGACTAGCGGGGTACGAG. This encodes CAWTPGLAGYE. The whole CDR3 sequence is CAWTPGLAGYEQYF. Full variable domain (outside the CDR3, taken from reference TRBV30 and TRBJ2-7): SQTIHQWPATLVQPVGSPLSLECTVEGTSNPNLYWYRQAAGRGLQLLFYSVGIGQISSEVPQNLSASRPQDRQFILSSKKLLLSDSGFYLCAWTPGLAGYEQYFGPGTRLTVT.

With respect to this clone: The DNA ends 3 residues before the CDR3 does, and the rest of the CDR3 is filled in from the germline J gene. The rearrangement links TRBV6-2 or TRBV6-3 to TRBJ2-2; D may be TRBD2 (7 bases). Germline CDR1 is MNHEY and CDR2 is SVGEGT. The length of the CDR3 is 13 residues. The part of the CDR3 DNA that was read is TGTGCCAGCAGTTACGGGGGGGCCAACGTG. This translates into CASSYGGANV. The CDR3 as a whole reads CASSYGGANVLFF.

A word on this clone: The read halts 3 residues ahead of the CDR3 end, with the missing end drawn from the germline J gene. The chain couples TRBV7-2 to TRBJ1-3; 9 positions agree with TRBD1. This CDR3 spans 13 amino acids. Germline loops: CDR1 SGHTA, CDR2 FQGNSA. CDR3 residues: CASSLGPGQGIYF. The DNA read from the CDR3 is TGTGCCAGCAGCTTAGGACCGGGACAGGGA. The variable domain in full, completed from reference TRBV7-2 and TRBJ1-3, reads GAGVSQSPSNKVTEKGKDVELRCDPISGHTALYWYRQSLGQGLEFLIYFQGNSAPDKSGLPSDRFSAERTGGSVSTLTIQRTQQEDSAVYLCASSLGPGQGIYFGEGSWLTVV.

With regard to this clone: The observed sequence ends 3 residues before the CDR3 terminus, with the missing tail filled in from the germline J gene. The chain carries TRBV7-2 and TRBJ2-7; 9 bases map to TRBD1. V lost 4 bases to trimming and J lost 4 bases; unmatched junction nucleotides: 8. Germline V gives CDR1 SGHTA, CDR2 FQGNSA. The CDR3 loop spans 15 amino acids. The CDR3 here is CASSWGTGPPYEQYF. The sequenced CDR3 bases are TGTGCCAGCAGCTGGGGGACAGGGCCCCCGTACGAG.